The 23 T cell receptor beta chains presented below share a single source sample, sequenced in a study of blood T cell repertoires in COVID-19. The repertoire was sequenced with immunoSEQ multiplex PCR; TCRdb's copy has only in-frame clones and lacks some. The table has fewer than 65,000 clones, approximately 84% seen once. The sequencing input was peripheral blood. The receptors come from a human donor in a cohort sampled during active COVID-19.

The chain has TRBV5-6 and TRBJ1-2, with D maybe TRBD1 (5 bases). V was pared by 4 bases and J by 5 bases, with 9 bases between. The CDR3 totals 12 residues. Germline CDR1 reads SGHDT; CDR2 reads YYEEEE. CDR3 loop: CASSPGGYGYTF. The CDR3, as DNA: TGTGCCAGCAGCCCCGGGGGGTATGGCTACACCTTC.

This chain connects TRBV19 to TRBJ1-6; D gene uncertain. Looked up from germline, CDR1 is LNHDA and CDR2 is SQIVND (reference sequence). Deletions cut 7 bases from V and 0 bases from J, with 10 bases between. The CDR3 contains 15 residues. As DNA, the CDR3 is TGTGCCAGTAAAGAGGGAAGCTCCTATAATTCACCCCTCCACTTT. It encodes CASKEGSSYNSPLHF.

The CDR3, as DNA: TGTGCCAGCAGAGGACAGTCCACAGATACGCAGTATTTT. Amino acids: CASRGQSTDTQYF. The chain uses TRBV2 and TRBJ2-3; TRBD1 might be the D (6 bases). In germline, CDR1 is SNHLY, CDR2 FYNNEI. Between the trimmed V and J ends, which lost 6 bases and 2 bases, there was a span of 9 bases. The CDR3 has 13 amino acids.

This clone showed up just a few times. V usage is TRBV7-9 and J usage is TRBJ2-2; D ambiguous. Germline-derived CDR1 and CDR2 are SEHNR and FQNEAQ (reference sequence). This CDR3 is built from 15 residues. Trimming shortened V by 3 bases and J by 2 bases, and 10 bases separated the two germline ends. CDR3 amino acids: CASSFRRSNTGELFF. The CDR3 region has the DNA TGTGCCAGCAGCTTCCGGCGGTCAAACACCGGGGAGCTGTTTTTT.

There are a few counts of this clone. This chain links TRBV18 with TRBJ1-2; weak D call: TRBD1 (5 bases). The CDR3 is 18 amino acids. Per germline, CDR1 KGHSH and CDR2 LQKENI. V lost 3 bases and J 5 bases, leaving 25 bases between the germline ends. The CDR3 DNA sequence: TGTGCCAGCTCACCTACCGGTAGGTGGACACCTAACCGGTATGGCTACACCTTC. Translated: CASSPTGRWTPNRYGYTF.

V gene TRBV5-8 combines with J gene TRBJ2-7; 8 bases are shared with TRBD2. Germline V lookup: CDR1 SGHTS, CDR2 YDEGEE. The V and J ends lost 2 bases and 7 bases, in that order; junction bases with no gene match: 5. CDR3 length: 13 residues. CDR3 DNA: TGTGCCAGCAGCTTACTGTCTAGCGGGGAGCAGTACTTC. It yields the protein CASSLLSSGEQYF.

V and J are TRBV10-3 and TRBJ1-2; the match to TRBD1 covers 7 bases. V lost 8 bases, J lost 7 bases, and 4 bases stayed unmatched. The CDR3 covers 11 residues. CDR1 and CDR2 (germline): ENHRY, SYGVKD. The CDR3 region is CAIGRGSGYTF. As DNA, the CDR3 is TGTGCCATCGGCAGGGGGTCTGGCTACACCTTC.

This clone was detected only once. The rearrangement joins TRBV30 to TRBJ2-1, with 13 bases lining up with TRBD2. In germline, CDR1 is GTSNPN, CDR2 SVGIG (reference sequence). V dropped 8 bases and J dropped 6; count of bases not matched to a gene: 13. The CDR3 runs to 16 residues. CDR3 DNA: TGTGCCGCAGAGACTAGCGGGAGGCCGGGCAGCAATGAGCAGTTCTTC. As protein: CAAETSGRPGSNEQFF.

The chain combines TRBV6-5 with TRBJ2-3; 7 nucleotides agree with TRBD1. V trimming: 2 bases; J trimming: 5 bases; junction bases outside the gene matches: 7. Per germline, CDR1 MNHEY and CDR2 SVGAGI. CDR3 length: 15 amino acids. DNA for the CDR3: TGTGCCAGCAGTTACGGAAGGGGGCGGAAAGATACGCAGTATTTT. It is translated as CASSYGRGRKDTQYF.

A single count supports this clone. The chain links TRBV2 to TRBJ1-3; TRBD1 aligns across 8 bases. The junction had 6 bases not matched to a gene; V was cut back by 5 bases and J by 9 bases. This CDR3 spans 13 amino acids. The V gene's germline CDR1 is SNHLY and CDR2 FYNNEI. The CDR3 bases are TGTGCCAGCAGTCAGACAGGGGTTGGCACCATATATTTT. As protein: CASSQTGVGTIYF.

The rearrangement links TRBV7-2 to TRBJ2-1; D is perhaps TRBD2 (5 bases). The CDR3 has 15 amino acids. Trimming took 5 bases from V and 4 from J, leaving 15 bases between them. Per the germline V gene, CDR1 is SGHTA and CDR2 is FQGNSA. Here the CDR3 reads CASSLEVAPYNEQFF. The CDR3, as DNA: TGTGCCAGCAGCCTCGAAGTAGCGCCGTACAATGAGCAGTTCTTC.

CDR3 sequence: CAWRVYGSSYEQYF. The CDR3 nucleotides are TGTGCCTGGAGGGTATACGGGAGTTCCTACGAGCAGTACTTC. The J gene is TRBJ2-7, the V gene TRBV30; possibly TRBD2 for D (6 bases). Germline lookup yields CDR1 GTSNPN and CDR2 SVGIG (reference sequence). This CDR3 is built from 14 residues. Trimming pared 3 bases from V and 1 base from J, leaving 13 bases between.

CDR3 sequence (DNA): TGTGCCAGCAGCCCCCGGCTCGGGGGGGCTAGCGCAGGGGCCAACGTCCTGACTTTC. Translated: CASSPRLGGASAGANVLTF. V usage is TRBV7-2 and J usage is TRBJ2-6, with TRBD2 matching 8 bases. V lost 5 bases to trimming and J lost 4 bases; unmatched junction nucleotides: 16. CDR1 SGHTA and CDR2 FQGNSA come from the germline V gene. This CDR3 is built from 19 residues.

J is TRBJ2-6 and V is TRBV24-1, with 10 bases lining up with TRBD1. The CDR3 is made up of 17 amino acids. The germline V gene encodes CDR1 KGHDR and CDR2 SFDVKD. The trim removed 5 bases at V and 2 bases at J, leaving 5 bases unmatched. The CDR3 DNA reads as TGTGCCACCAGTGCCCCAGACAGGGGGCCTGGGGCCAACGTCCTGACTTTC. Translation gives CATSAPDRGPGANVLTF.

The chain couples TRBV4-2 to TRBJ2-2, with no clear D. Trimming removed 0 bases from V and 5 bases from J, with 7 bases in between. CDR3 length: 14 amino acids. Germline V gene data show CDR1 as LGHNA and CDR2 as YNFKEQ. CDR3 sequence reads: CASSQDQWTGELFF. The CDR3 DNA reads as TGTGCCAGCAGCCAAGATCAGTGGACCGGGGAGCTGTTTTTT.

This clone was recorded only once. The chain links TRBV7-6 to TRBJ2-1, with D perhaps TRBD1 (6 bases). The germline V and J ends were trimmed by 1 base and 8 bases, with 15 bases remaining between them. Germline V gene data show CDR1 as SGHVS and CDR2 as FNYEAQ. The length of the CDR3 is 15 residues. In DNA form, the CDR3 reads TGTGCCAGCAGCTTAGAGGACAGAGAAGGCTATGAGCAGTTCTTC. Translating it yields CASSLEDREGYEQFF.

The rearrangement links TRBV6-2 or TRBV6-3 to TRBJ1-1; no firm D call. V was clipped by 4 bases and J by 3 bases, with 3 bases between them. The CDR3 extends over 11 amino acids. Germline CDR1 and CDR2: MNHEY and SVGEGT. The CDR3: CASSFDTEAFF. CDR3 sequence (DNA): TGTGCCAGCAGTTTCGACACTGAAGCTTTCTTT.

The CDR3 spells CASSYSGRDSRHTF. CDR3 DNA sequence: TGTGCCAGCAGTTACTCGGGCAGGGATTCTCGTCACACCTTC. The chain has TRBV6-5 and TRBJ1-2; D is possibly TRBD1 (5 bases). Trimming left V 0 bases short and J 12 bases short, with 17 bases between. The germline gives CDR1 MNHEY, CDR2 SVGAGI. The CDR3 has 14 amino acids.

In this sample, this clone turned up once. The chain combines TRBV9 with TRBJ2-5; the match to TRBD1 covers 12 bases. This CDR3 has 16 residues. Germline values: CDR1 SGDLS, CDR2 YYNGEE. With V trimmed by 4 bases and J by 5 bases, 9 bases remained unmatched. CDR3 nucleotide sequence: TGTGCCAGCAGCCTCCATGGGACAGGGGGCTTGGAGACCCAGTACTTC. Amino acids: CASSLHGTGGLETQYF.

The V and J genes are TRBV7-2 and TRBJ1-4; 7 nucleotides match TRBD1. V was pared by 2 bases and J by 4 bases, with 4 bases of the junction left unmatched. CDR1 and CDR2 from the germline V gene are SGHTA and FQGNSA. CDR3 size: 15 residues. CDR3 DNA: TGTGCCAGCAGCTTAATGGGGACAGATAATGAAAAACTGTTTTTT. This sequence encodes CASSLMGTDNEKLFF. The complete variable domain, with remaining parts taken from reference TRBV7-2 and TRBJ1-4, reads GAGVSQSPSNKVTEKGKDVELRCDPISGHTALYWYRQSLGQGLEFLIYFQGNSAPDKSGLPSDRFSAERTGGSVSTLTIQRTQQEDSAVYLCASSLMGTDNEKLFFGSGTQLSVL.

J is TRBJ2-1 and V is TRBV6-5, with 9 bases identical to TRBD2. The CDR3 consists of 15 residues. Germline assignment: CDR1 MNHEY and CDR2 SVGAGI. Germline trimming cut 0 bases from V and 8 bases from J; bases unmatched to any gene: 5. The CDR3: CASSYSGGGAHEQFF. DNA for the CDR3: TGTGCCAGCAGTTACTCGGGCGGGGGGGCCCATGAGCAGTTCTTC.

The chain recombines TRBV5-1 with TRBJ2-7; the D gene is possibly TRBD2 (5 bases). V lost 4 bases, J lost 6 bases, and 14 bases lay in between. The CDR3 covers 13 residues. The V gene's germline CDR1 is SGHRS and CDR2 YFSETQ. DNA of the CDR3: TGCGCCAGCAGCCACGTACCGAGCGGCGAGCAGTACTTC. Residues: CASSHVPSGEQYF. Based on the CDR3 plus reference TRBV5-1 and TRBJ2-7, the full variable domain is KAGVTQTPRYLIKTRGQQVTLSCSPISGHRSVSWYQQTPGQGLQFLFEYFSETQRNKGNFPGRFSGRQFSNSRSEMNVSTLELGDSALYLCASSHVPSGEQYFGPGTRLTVT.

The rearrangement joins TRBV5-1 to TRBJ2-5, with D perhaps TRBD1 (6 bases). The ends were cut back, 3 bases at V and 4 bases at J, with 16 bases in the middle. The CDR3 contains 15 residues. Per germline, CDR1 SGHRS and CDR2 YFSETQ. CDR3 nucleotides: TGCGCCAGCAGCTCTCTCGGGACAAAGGGAGAGACCCAGTACTTC. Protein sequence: CASSSLGTKGETQYF.